These 8 T cell receptor beta chains share one sample of origin, sequenced in a study of T cells in women clearing cervical HPV infection. The data were produced by immunoSEQ multiplex PCR, yet TCRdb's version contains in-frame clones alone and is incomplete. The sample totals around 20,000 clones; its top ten clones hold around 5%. The sample comprised blood buffy coat. Receptors were obtained from a woman between 18 and 70 years old with a cervical HPV16 infection that either progressed to CIN3+ or cleared (not recorded which).

Concerning this clone itself: The junction differs from germline at one of its ends, possibly a read error. Read data end 3 residues before the CDR3 end; the end is taken from the germline J gene. The chain recombines TRBV4-2 with TRBJ2-3; 8 bases are a match to TRBD2. The V gene's germline CDR1 is LGHNA and CDR2 YNFKEQ. The CDR3 covers 15 residues. This CDR3 is CASSPAGANTDTQYF. The covered CDR3 bases are TGCGCCAGCAGCCCAGCGGGGGCTAACACAGATACG.

On this clone: The read ends 3 residues before the CDR3 terminus; that terminus is restored from the germline J gene. This sequence joins TRBV6-2 or TRBV6-3 and TRBJ1-2, with 7 bases identical to TRBD1. Germline-derived CDR1 and CDR2 are MNHEY and SVGEGT. The CDR3 extends over 13 amino acids. This chain's CDR3 is CASSRTGTYDYTF. The CDR3 DNA, read in part, is TGTGCCAGCAGTAGGACAGGTACCTACGAC.

Regarding this clone: The CDR3 end is not reached by the read, which stops 3 residues before it; the germline J gene fills it in. This rearrangement joins TRBV20-1 to TRBJ2-2, with D perhaps TRBD2 (6 bases). Looked up from germline, CDR1 is DFQATT and CDR2 is SNEGSKA (reference sequence). The CDR3 is 14 residues long. V gave up 6 bases and J gave up 3 bases, with 14 bases separating them. This chain's CDR3 is CSAKGLQDTGELFF. CDR3 bases read: TGCAGTGCGAAGGGACTTCAAGACACCGGGGAG.

In regard to this clone: One junction end disagrees with the germline gene, perhaps due to a read error. The observed sequence ends 3 residues before the CDR3 terminus, with the missing tail filled in from the germline J gene. This rearrangement joins TRBV7-7 to TRBJ1-2; 7 bases map to TRBD1. This CDR3 contains 15 residues. CDR1 and CDR2 from the germline V gene are SSHAT and FNYEAQ (reference sequence). Here the CDR3 reads CASSLRGLFSESYTF. CDR3 DNA, as far as it was read: TGTGCTAGCAGCTTAAGGGGGCTATTTTCAGAGAGC.

Notes on this clone: The read terminates 3 residues before the CDR3 end, so the remaining end is supplied by the germline J gene. The gene calls are TRBV5-6 and TRBJ2-2; 10 positions match TRBD1. CDR1 and CDR2 from the germline V gene are SGHDT and YYEEEE. The CDR3 extends over 14 amino acids. The sequenced CDR3 bases are TGTGCCAGCAGCCGCCGGGACAGGGGTGAAAAG. It specifies CASSRRDRGEK. The whole CDR3 protein reads CASSRRDRGEKLFF.

Concerning this clone: The read is 3 residues too short to cover the CDR3 end, so that end is filled in from the germline J gene. V gene TRBV20-1 combines with J gene TRBJ2-5, with D hard to call. The CDR3 runs to 14 residues. Per the germline V gene, CDR1 is DFQATT and CDR2 is SNEGSKA (reference sequence). V shed 0 bases and J shed 2 bases, with 10 bases lying between them. The chain's CDR3 is CSARDLLEQETQYF. Incomplete CDR3 DNA: TGCAGTGCTAGAGATCTGCTAGAACAAGAGACC.

A remark on this clone: The CDR3 end falls 3 residues outside the read, so it is completed with the germline J gene. The rearrangement uses TRBV2 and TRBJ1-5; a weak D match, TRBD1 (6 bases). CDR1 and CDR2 (germline): SNHLY, FYNNEI. The CDR3 sequence is 15 residues long. V was cut by 3 bases and J by 7 bases, with 16 bases left in between. The covered CDR3 bases are TGTGCCAGCAGTGATAACTTGCAGGGGTTCCAGCCC. Protein sequence: CASSDNLQGFQP. The entire CDR3 protein reads CASSDNLQGFQPQHF.

About this clone itself: The read terminates 3 residues ahead of where the CDR3 ends, so the germline J gene completes it. This rearrangement joins TRBV19 to TRBJ2-7; D not resolved. CDR3 size: 14 residues. The V gene lost 3 bases and the J gene lost 0 bases, with 9 bases spanning the gap. In germline, CDR1 is LNHDA, CDR2 SQIVND (reference sequence). The CDR3 reads CASSIGTLSYEQYF. CDR3 DNA, as far as it was read: TGTGCCAGTAGTATCGGTACCCTCTCCTACGAG.